The 2 T cell receptor beta chains below were found in one sample sequenced in a study of identifying expanded T cells in peripheral blood. Clones were read by immunoSEQ multiplex PCR, and TCRdb kept only the in-frame ones, dropping some. The sample lists around 78,000 clones; almost 85% were seen once. Sequenced sample: blood. These receptors were obtained from a person aged 18 to 75 in good health.

The V call is TRBV2, the J call TRBJ2-7; tentatively, D is TRBD1 (6 bases). CDR1 is SNHLY, CDR2 FYNNEI, per germline. Trimming left V 6 bases short and J 1 base short, with 16 bases between. This CDR3 spans 15 amino acids. CDR3 DNA: TGTGCCAGCAGGCTACGGGACACCCCGTCCTACGAGCAGTACTTC. Translation gives CASRLRDTPSYEQYF. Full variable domain (rest looked up from reference TRBV2 and TRBJ2-7): EPEVTQTPSHQVTQMGQEVILRCVPISNHLYFYWYRQILGQKVEFLVSFYNNEISEKSEIFDDQFSVERPDGSNFTLKIRSTKLEDSAMYFCASRLRDTPSYEQYFGPGTRLTVT.

This chain connects TRBV30 to TRBJ1-2, with D unclear. V lost 3 bases and J lost 6, with 11 bases in between. The germline CDR1 and CDR2 sequences are GTSNPN and SVGIG (reference sequence). The CDR3 has 12 residues. In DNA form, the CDR3 reads TGTGCCTGGAGCAAGAGGACGCATGGCTACACCTTC. It codes for CAWSKRTHGYTF. Looking up the rest from reference TRBV30 and TRBJ1-2 gives the full variable domain: SQTIHQWPATLVQPVGSPLSLECTVEGTSNPNLYWYRQAAGRGLQLLFYSVGIGQISSEVPQNLSASRPQDRQFILSSKKLLLSDSGFYLCAWSKRTHGYTFGSGTRLTVV.